The present TCR beta chain was sequenced within a study of blood T cells in healthy people across ages. Donors ranged from about 6 to 90 years old and were healthy Caucasians in Russia. V was shortened by 5 bases and J by 8 bases, with 13 bases between the two germline ends. The CDR3 extends over 13 amino acids. Germline values: CDR1 SGHTA, CDR2 FQGNSA. Then a second PCR, running roughly 6 to 12 cycles, was carried out with a sample-barcoded 5' primer and a J-beta primer mix. Via MiXCR, TCRdb re-called the 5' RACE reads, giving one row per CDR3 protein. The repertoire includes 1.8 million or so distinct CDR3 sequences, approximately 40% of them detected once, and 23% sits in the top ten. Comment on this clonotype: Its target is not known.

Whole-study findings and limits: Estimates based on one million T cells were treated as lower bounds.

The sequenced sample consisted of blood. The receptor was isolated from a human donor in good health. V usage is TRBV7-2 and J usage is TRBJ1-3, with D hard to call. The CDR3 is CASSRPGVDTIYF. CDR3 nucleotides: TGTGCCAGCAGCCGACCCGGGGTGGACACCATATATTTT.